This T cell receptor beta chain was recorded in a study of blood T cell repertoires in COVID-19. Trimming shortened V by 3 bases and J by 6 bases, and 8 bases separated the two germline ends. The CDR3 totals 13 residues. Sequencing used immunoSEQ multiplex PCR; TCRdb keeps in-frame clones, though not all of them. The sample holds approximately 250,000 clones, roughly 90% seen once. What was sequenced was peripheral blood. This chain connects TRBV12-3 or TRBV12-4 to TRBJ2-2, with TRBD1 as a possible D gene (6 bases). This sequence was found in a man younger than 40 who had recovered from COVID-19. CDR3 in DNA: TGTGCCAGCAGTTTTACAGGGCCCGGGGAGCTGTTTTTT. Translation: CASSFTGPGELFF.